A selection of T cell receptor beta chains follows, all from one sample in a study of blood T cell repertoires in COVID-19. Profiled with immunoSEQ multiplex PCR; TCRdb holds only in-frame clones, not every one. Of 100,000 or so clones detected, more than 75% appear once; the ten largest clones hold around a tenth. The specimen was peripheral blood. The receptor set was obtained from a woman aged 25 to 39 with acute or convalescent COVID-19. Each CDR3 is given with its conserved first and last residue. Fields, in order: J gene, V gene, CDR3 length, D gene, clone size, CDR3 protein, CDR3 DNA. A D gene is named only where the DNA matches it firmly. Only part of the rows carry a size: once, few, many, or a class if the clone is expanded.

TRBJ1-2	TRBV4-1	14	NA	NA	CASSQLTGRYGYTF	TGCGCCAGCAGCCAATTGACAGGCCGCTATGGCTACACCTTC
TRBJ2-1	TRBV5-6	15	TRBD2	NA	CASFGIERGYNEQFF	TGTGCCAGCTTTGGTATCGAGCGGGGCTACAATGAGCAGTTCTTC
TRBJ2-5	TRBV5-6	16	NA	NA	CASSFYEQGRQETQYF	TGTGCCAGCAGCTTTTACGAACAGGGTAGGCAAGAGACCCAGTACTTC
TRBJ1-2	TRBV13	14	NA	few	CASSLGRGDYGYTF	TGTGCCAGCAGCTTAGGCAGGGGAGACTATGGCTACACCTTC
TRBJ1-5	TRBV27	14	NA	NA	CASKETDSNQPQHF	TGTGCCAGCAAGGAGACAGATAGCAATCAGCCCCAGCATTTT
TRBJ1-5	TRBV27	13	NA	NA	CASSPHRSQPQHF	TGTGCCAGCAGTCCACACAGGTCCCAGCCCCAGCATTTT
TRBJ2-1	TRBV7-9	14	TRBD2	NA	CASSSGLAAKEQFF	TGTGCCAGCAGCTCGGGACTAGCGGCCAAGGAGCAGTTCTTC
TRBJ1-5	TRBV18	14	NA	NA	CASSPQGSNQPQHF	TGTGCCAGCTCACCACAGGGGAGCAATCAGCCCCAGCATTTT
TRBJ1-5	TRBV6-1	15	TRBD1	NA	CASSETGGINQPQHF	TGTGCCAGCAGTGAAACAGGGGGAATCAATCAGCCCCAGCATTTT
TRBJ1-2	TRBV6-4	15	TRBD1	NA	CASSDTPGQGFGYTF	TGTGCCAGCAGTGACACCCCGGGACAGGGGTTCGGCTACACCTTC
TRBJ2-7	TRBV4-2	15	TRBD2	few	CASSHGTSSSYEQYF	TGTGCCAGCAGCCATGGGACTAGCTCCTCCTACGAGCAGTACTTC
TRBJ2-6	TRBV4-2	16	NA	once	CASSYNGGSGANVLTF	TGTGCCAGCAGCTACAACGGGGGATCTGGGGCCAACGTCCTGACTTTC
TRBJ2-7	TRBV11-3	15	TRBD1	NA	CASSLRQGATDEQYF	TGTGCCAGCAGCCTGAGACAGGGGGCGACGGACGAGCAGTACTTC
TRBJ2-7	TRBV18	14	NA	NA	CASSLSQDHYEQYF	TGTGCCAGCTCACTCTCTCAGGATCACTACGAGCAGTACTTC
TRBJ2-6	TRBV12-5	16	NA	once	CASGLDRVSGANVLTF	TGTGCTAGTGGTTTGGACAGGGTCTCTGGGGCCAACGTCCTGACTTTC
TRBJ1-3	TRBV6-1	18	NA	NA	CASSEGVGGGTNGNTIYF	TGTGCCAGCAGTGAAGGGGTAGGGGGGGGTACCAATGGAAACACCATATATTTT
TRBJ2-7	TRBV5-6	17	TRBD1	NA	CASIHRGRISPTYEQYF	TGTGCCAGCATCCACAGGGGGCGAATTTCCCCGACCTACGAGCAGTACTTC
TRBJ1-1	TRBV6-1	13	NA	NA	CASSDPGDTEAFF	TGTGCCAGCAGTGACCCGGGGGACACTGAAGCTTTCTTT
TRBJ1-5	TRBV2	14	NA	NA	CASRRQGKGQPQHF	TGTGCCAGCAGGAGGCAGGGTAAAGGTCAGCCCCAGCATTTT
TRBJ1-1	TRBV5-1	14	NA	NA	CASSFTGTNTEAFF	TGCGCCAGCAGCTTTACAGGGACGAACACTGAAGCTTTCTTT
TRBJ2-7	TRBV20-1	15	NA	NA	CSASMLALPPYEQYF	TGCAGTGCTAGTATGCTCGCGCTACCCCCCTACGAGCAGTACTTC
TRBJ1-1	TRBV19	15	NA	once	CASSIGVGENTEAFF	TGTGCCAGTAGTATAGGAGTAGGGGAAAACACTGAAGCTTTCTTT
TRBJ2-3	TRBV19	15	NA	NA	CASSRSGYGTDTQYF	TGTGCCAGTAGCCGGAGCGGGTATGGCACAGATACGCAGTATTTT